This T cell receptor (beta chain) stems from a study of T-cell memory formation after mild COVID-19. Findings and caveats of the study: Second-wave clones reaching peak frequency on day 37 lacked confirmed SARS-CoV-2 specificity.

The V end was cut by 5 bases, the J end by 0 bases, with 9 bases between. The germline gives CDR1 LGHNA, CDR2 YNFKEQ. The CDR3 is 14 residues long. A word on this clonotype: Its antigen remains unidentified.

Sample barcodes and UMIs were carried by the TCR alpha and TCR beta cDNA libraries that 5'RACE generated with constant-segment primers. TCRdb re-derived calls from the 5' RACE reads in MiXCR, one entry per CDR3 protein. The profile covers 450,000 to 650,000 distinct CDR3 sequences, with roughly 20% appearing a single time and 9.5% to 15% taken by the ten largest. The source of this sequence is an adult woman who had mild COVID-19 (a few samples of this study predate the infection). Cell type and time point are not known. The chain is built from TRBV4-2 and TRBJ2-3; D gene uncertain. What was sequenced was PBMCs or a T cell subset sorted from them (not recorded which). The CDR3 DNA reads as TGTGCCAGCAGCGACCCCTCCAGCACAGATACGCAGTATTTT. Amino acids: CASSDPSSTDTQYF.